A single sample gave rise to the 27 T cell receptor beta chains below, sequenced in a study of T-cell reconstitution after alpha-beta-depleted transplantation in children. The library targeted TCRbeta and was prepared with unique molecular identifiers. TCRdb independently ran MiXCR on the PCR reads; one entry per CDR3 protein. The sample has over 70,000 distinct CDR3 sequences, roughly 8% seen once. Sequenced here: PBMCs from the stem cell graft donor, sampled from the stem cell graft. These receptors came from a human donor who donated a stem cell graft to a child with congenital amegakaryocytic thrombocytopenia.

This clonotype was observed at least ten times. This rearrangement joins TRBV27 to TRBJ2-1, with no clear D. V dropped 3 bases and J dropped 3 bases, with 12 bases sitting between them. The CDR3 loop spans 15 amino acids. Germline CDR1 reads MNHEY; CDR2 reads SMNVEV (reference sequence). The CDR3 is CASSLQEHYYNEQFF. As DNA, the CDR3 is TGTGCCAGCAGTTTGCAGGAACACTACTACAATGAGCAGTTCTTC.

The sample holds many counts of this clonotype. CDR3 in DNA: TGCGCCAGCAGCTGGGCCGGGACAGACACCGGGGAGCTGTTTTTT. Translating gives CASSWAGTDTGELFF. The chain combines TRBV5-1 with TRBJ2-2, with 7 nucleotides matching TRBD1. The CDR3 extends over 15 amino acids. Germline V gene sequence: CDR1 SGHRS, CDR2 YFSETQ. The V gene end was trimmed by 3 bases and the J gene end by 3 bases; junction bases not matched to a gene: 5.

This clonotype was counted many times. This rearrangement joins TRBV6-1 to TRBJ1-1; D is ambiguous. The CDR3 runs to 13 residues. Trimming left V 5 bases short and J 6 bases short, with 13 bases between. In germline, CDR1 is MNHNS, CDR2 SASEGT. CDR3 sequence: CASSSAGLAEAFF. The CDR3 DNA reads as TGTGCCAGCAGTAGCGCGGGTCTCGCTGAAGCTTTCTTT.

This clonotype was detected ten times or more. The V and J genes are TRBV5-1 and TRBJ1-6, with D unclear. The V end lost 9 bases, the J end lost 5 bases, and 12 bases lay between the germline ends. Germline assignment: CDR1 SGHRS and CDR2 YFSETQ. This CDR3 is built from 13 residues. The chain's CDR3 is CATADGDNSPLHF. The CDR3 nucleotides read TGCGCCACCGCAGACGGTGATAATTCACCCCTCCACTTT.

This clonotype was seen many times. The chain has TRBV30 and TRBJ2-2; the match to TRBD2 covers 14 bases. The CDR3 length is 15 residues. With 3 bases clipped from V and 7 bases from J, the junction kept 4 bases outside the gene matches. Per germline, CDR1 GTSNPN and CDR2 SVGIG (reference sequence). Here the CDR3 DNA reads TGTGCCTGGAGCCTGGGACTAGCGGGAGTCGGGGAGCTGTTTTTT. It translates to CAWSLGLAGVGELFF.

This clonotype was seen many times. This chain links TRBV2 with TRBJ2-5; tentatively, D is TRBD2 (5 bases). V lost 3 bases and J 5 bases, leaving 13 bases between the germline ends. The CDR3 is 14 amino acids. Looked up from germline, CDR1 is SNHLY and CDR2 is FYNNEI. This CDR3 is CASSDGNRVETQYF. The CDR3 DNA follows: TGTGCCAGCAGTGACGGGAATAGAGTGGAGACCCAGTACTTC.

This clonotype was seen many times. The chain joins TRBV6-2 or TRBV6-3 to TRBJ2-5; 8 nucleotides line up with TRBD1. Germline lookup yields CDR1 MNHEY and CDR2 SVGEGT. CDR3 size: 15 residues. V trimming: 5 bases; J trimming: 6 bases; junction bases outside the gene matches: 11. The CDR3: CASSPVRTGKKTQYF. In DNA form, the CDR3 reads TGTGCCAGCAGTCCGGTTCGGACAGGGAAGAAGACCCAGTACTTC.

This clonotype has ten or more counts. The rearrangement uses TRBV9 and TRBJ2-1; 7 bases match TRBD2. The ends lost 0 bases at V and 6 bases at J; junction bases unmatched: 6. Germline CDR1 SGDLS, CDR2 YYNGEE. There are 15 residues in the CDR3. The CDR3 DNA reads as TGTGCCAGCAGCGTAGACGGCGGGAGTGTCAATGAGCAGTTCTTC. It is translated as CASSVDGGSVNEQFF.

This clonotype was seen repeatedly, ten times or more. The gene calls are TRBV7-2 and TRBJ2-3, with D uncertain. V was cut by 5 bases and J by 7 bases, with 13 bases left in between. Germline V lookup: CDR1 SGHTA, CDR2 FQGNSA. The CDR3 has 13 residues. CDR3 loop: CASSPTPEYTQYF. The CDR3 coding sequence is TGTGCCAGCAGCCCGACCCCAGAATATACGCAGTATTTT.

This clonotype was seen many times. In DNA, the CDR3 is TGCAGTGCCTTAGCACAGAGGGGAGATACGCAGTATTTT. Its protein is CSALAQRGDTQYF. This chain uses TRBV20-1 with TRBJ2-3; D assignment may be TRBD1 or TRBD2 (5 bases each). The V end was cut by 6 bases, the J end by 5 bases, with 15 bases between. Germline CDR1 reads DFQATT; CDR2 reads SNEGSKA (reference sequence). The CDR3 covers 13 residues.

This clonotype was observed many times. The V gene is TRBV5-1, the J gene TRBJ2-5, with D perhaps matching TRBD1 (6 bases). Germline V gives CDR1 SGHRS, CDR2 YFSETQ. Between the trimmed V and J ends, which lost 5 bases and 0 bases, there was a span of 17 bases. CDR3 size: 16 residues. The CDR3 sequence: CASSSTGSPDQETQYF. The CDR3 coding sequence is TGCGCCAGCAGTTCAACAGGGTCCCCCGACCAAGAGACCCAGTACTTC.

This clonotype was seen many times. V and J are TRBV20-1 and TRBJ2-7; 8 bases are shared with TRBD2. Germline loops: CDR1 DFQATT, CDR2 SNEGSKA (reference sequence). J was trimmed by 3 bases and V by 6 bases; bases with no gene match: 7. The CDR3 is made up of 13 amino acids. The DNA of the CDR3 is TGCAGTGCCTTGGGACTAGGCCGCTACGAGCAGTACTTC. Residues: CSALGLGRYEQYF.

This clonotype occurred a few times. V usage is TRBV2 and J usage is TRBJ2-3, with 10 bases matching TRBD1. The V and J ends lost 1 base and 2 bases, in that order; junction bases with no gene match: 6. The CDR3 extends over 17 amino acids. Germline loops: CDR1 SNHLY, CDR2 FYNNEI. This chain's CDR3 is CASSEETGTGATDTQYF. As DNA, the CDR3 is TGTGCCAGCAGTGAAGAGACCGGGACAGGGGCCACAGATACGCAGTATTTT.

This clonotype occurred a few times. This CDR3 reads CASSFSPRGSYEQYF. CDR3 bases: TGTGCCAGCAGCTTTTCCCCCAGGGGCTCCTACGAGCAGTACTTC. The V gene is TRBV5-6, the J gene TRBJ2-7, with D perhaps matching TRBD1 (6 bases). The CDR3 has 15 amino acids. V was pared by 2 bases and J by 0 bases, with 12 bases between. CDR1 is SGHDT and CDR2 is YYEEEE in the germline V gene.

This clonotype was found many times. This chain connects TRBV7-9 to TRBJ2-3; 8 bases fit TRBD2. After removal of 5 bases from V and 4 bases from J, the junction contained 14 bases not matched to a gene. Germline V gene data show CDR1 as SEHNR and CDR2 as FQNEAQ (reference sequence). This CDR3 spans 17 amino acids. CDR3 in amino acids: CASSPRTAGDPPDTQYF. CDR3 nucleotide sequence: TGTGCCAGCAGCCCCCGTACAGCGGGGGACCCTCCAGATACGCAGTATTTT.

Many counts were recorded for this clonotype. V and J are TRBV2 and TRBJ2-2; TRBD2 matches at 10 bases. CDR3 length: 15 amino acids. Losses at the gene ends were 8 bases for V and 7 bases for J; bases not matched to a gene: 10. Per germline, CDR1 SNHLY and CDR2 FYNNEI. In DNA form, the CDR3 reads TGTGCCAGCGCCGCTAGCGGGAGTATGATCGGGGAGCTGTTTTTT. This translates into CASAASGSMIGELFF.

The sample holds many counts of this clonotype. The chain recombines TRBV20-1 with TRBJ1-2; 8 bases are a match to TRBD1. V shed 0 bases, J shed 8 bases, and the junction held 8 bases outside the gene matches. The CDR3 has 14 residues. CDR1 is DFQATT and CDR2 is SNEGSKA in the germline V gene (reference sequence). The CDR3 here is CSARDGSRGRGYTF. The DNA for the CDR3 is TGCAGTGCTAGAGATGGAAGCAGGGGGCGAGGCTACACCTTC.

In its sample, this clonotype was seen many times. The chain is built from TRBV12-3 or TRBV12-4 and TRBJ1-5; D gene unclear. This CDR3 has 13 residues. V dropped 3 bases and J dropped 4 bases, with 7 bases sitting between them. The CDR3 DNA follows: TGTGCCAGCAGTTTCGAGCGTAATCAGCCCCAGCATTTT. Translating gives CASSFERNQPQHF.

This clonotype was recorded many times. V and J are TRBV20-1 and TRBJ1-3, with D possibly being TRBD1 (5 bases). Trimming took off 5 bases at V and 4 bases at J, with 15 bases between the two ends. Germline assignment: CDR1 DFQATT and CDR2 SNEGSKA (reference sequence). This CDR3 has 14 residues. The CDR3 DNA is TGCAGTGCTCCGGTTGGGGGAGAAGGAAACACCATATATTTT. It is translated as CSAPVGGEGNTIYF.

This clonotype has at least ten counts. Relative to the germline gene, one junction end is altered; a read error may explain this. J is TRBJ2-7 and V is TRBV6-1, with 9 bases that match TRBD2. CDR3 size: 14 residues. Germline V lookup: CDR1 MNHNS, CDR2 SASEGT. The CDR3 nucleotides are TGTGCCAGCACCCTCGAAGCAGGGCGGGAGGGCCTACACTTC. Translation gives CASTLEAGREGLHF.

This clonotype was observed at least ten times. V is TRBV29-1 and J is TRBJ2-3; tentative D call: TRBD2 (5 bases). The V gene's germline CDR1 is SQVTM and CDR2 ANQGSEA. The CDR3 runs 14 residues. Trimming pared 4 bases from V and 0 bases from J, leaving 11 bases between. CDR3 sequence (DNA): TGCAGCGTTGCTTTTTCGGGGAGCACAGATACGCAGTATTTT. Encoded protein: CSVAFSGSTDTQYF.

Many counts were recorded for this clonotype. V and J are TRBV12-3 or TRBV12-4 and TRBJ1-1, with TRBD1 as a possible D gene (6 bases). CDR3 length: 13 amino acids. V dropped 4 bases and J dropped 5 bases, with 11 bases sitting between them. The CDR3 DNA reads as TGTGCCAGCAGTTCACGCAGGGGAACTGAAGCTTTCTTT. Its protein is CASSSRRGTEAFF.

This clonotype was seen repeatedly, ten times or more. The chain links TRBV3-1 to TRBJ2-7, with a weak D call TRBD1 (8 bases). Between the trimmed V and J ends, which lost 6 bases and 7 bases, there was a span of 10 bases. Germline loops: CDR1 LGHDT, CDR2 YNNKEL (reference sequence). CDR3 size: 11 residues. CDR3 sequence (DNA): TGTGCCAGCAGACAGGGGGGGGAGCAGTACTTC. Encoded protein: CASRQGGEQYF.

This clonotype was found many times. The V gene is TRBV12-3 or TRBV12-4, the J gene TRBJ1-3; no clear D gene. Trimming removed 5 bases at V and 0 bases at J, with 17 bases between. The length of the CDR3 is 17 residues. Here the CDR3 reads CASSPYGAISSGNTIYF. The CDR3 DNA reads as TGTGCCAGCAGTCCCTATGGAGCAATAAGCTCTGGAAACACCATATATTTT.

The chain is built from TRBV30 and TRBJ1-1, with D unresolved. This CDR3 is built from 12 residues. V lost 4 bases and J 2 bases, leaving 8 bases between the germline ends. CDR1 is GTSNPN, CDR2 SVGIG, per germline (reference sequence). CDR3 protein: CAWKRANTEAFF. CDR3 nucleotides: TGTGCCTGGAAGAGAGCCAACACTGAAGCTTTCTTT.

Many counts were recorded for this clonotype. The gene calls are TRBV20-1 and TRBJ1-6; unclear D gene. This CDR3 has 17 residues. Germline assignment: CDR1 DFQATT and CDR2 SNEGSKA (reference sequence). Trimming cost V 1 base and J 0 bases, with 13 bases left between them. The CDR3: CSARALILSSYNSPLHF. In nucleotides, the CDR3 is TGCAGTGCTAGAGCTCTAATCCTGAGCTCCTATAATTCACCCCTCCACTTT.

This clonotype was picked up many times. The chain recombines TRBV12-3 or TRBV12-4 with TRBJ2-5, with D possibly being TRBD1 (5 bases). This CDR3 is built from 13 residues. V was shortened by 7 bases and J by 7 bases, with 16 bases between the two germline ends. The CDR3 sequence is CASTTTQVATQYF. In DNA form, the CDR3 reads TGTGCCAGCACCACAACACAGGTTGCGACCCAGTACTTC.